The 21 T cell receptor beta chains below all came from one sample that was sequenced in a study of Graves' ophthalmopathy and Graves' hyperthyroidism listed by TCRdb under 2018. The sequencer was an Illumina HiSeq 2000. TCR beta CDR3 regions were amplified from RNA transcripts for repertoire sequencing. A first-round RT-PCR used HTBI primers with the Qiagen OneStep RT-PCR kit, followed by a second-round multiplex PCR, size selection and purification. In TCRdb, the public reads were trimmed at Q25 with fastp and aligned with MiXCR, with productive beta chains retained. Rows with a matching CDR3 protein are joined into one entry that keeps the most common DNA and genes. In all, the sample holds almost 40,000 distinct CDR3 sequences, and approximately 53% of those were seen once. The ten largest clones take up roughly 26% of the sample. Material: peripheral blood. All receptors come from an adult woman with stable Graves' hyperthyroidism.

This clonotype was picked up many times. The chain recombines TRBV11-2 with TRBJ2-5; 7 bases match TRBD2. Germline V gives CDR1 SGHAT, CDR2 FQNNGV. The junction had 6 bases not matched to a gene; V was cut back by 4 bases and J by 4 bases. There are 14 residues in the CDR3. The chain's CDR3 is CASSSGTGGETQYF. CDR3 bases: TGTGCCAGCAGCTCAGGGACGGGGGGAGAGACCCAGTACTTC.

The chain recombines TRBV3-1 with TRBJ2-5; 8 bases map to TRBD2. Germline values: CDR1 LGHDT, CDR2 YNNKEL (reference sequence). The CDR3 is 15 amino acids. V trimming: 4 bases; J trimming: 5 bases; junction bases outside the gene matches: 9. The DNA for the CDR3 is TGTGCCAGCAGCCCGGAAGCGGGAGAGGTTGAGACCCAGTACTTC. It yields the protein CASSPEAGEVETQYF.

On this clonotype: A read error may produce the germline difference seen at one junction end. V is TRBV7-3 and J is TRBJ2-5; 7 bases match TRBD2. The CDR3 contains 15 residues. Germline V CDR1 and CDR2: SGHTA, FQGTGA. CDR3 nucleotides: TGTGCTAGCAGCATCTCTAGCGGTGACCGGGGGACCCAGTACTTC. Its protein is CASSISSGDRGTQYF. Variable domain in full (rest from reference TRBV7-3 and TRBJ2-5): GAGVSQTPSNKVTEKGKYVELRCDPISGHTALYWYRQSLGQGPEFLIYFQGTGAADDSGLPNDRFFAVRPEGSVSTLKIQRTERGDSAVYLCASSISSGDRGTQYFGPGTRLLVL.

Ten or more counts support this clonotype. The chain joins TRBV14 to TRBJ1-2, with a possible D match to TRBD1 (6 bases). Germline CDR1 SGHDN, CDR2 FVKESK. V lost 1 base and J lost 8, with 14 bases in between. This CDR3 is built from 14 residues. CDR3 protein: CASSQGGGPWGYTF. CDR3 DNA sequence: TGTGCCAGCAGCCAAGGTGGGGGCCCATGGGGCTACACCTTC.

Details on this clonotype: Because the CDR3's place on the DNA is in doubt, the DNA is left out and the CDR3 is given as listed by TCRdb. CDR3 loop: CASSAFRYGYTFGSGTGHEKLFF. The chain links TRBV10-3 to TRBJ1-4; no check of the table's D call, TRBD1, against the DNA was made. Both ends counted, the CDR3 spans 23 residues. Germline assignment: CDR1 ENHRY and CDR2 SYGVKD.

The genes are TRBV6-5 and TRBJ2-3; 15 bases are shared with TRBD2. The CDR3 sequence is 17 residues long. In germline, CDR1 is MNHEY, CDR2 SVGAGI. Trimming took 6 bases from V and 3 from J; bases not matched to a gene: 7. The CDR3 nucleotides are TGTGCCAGCAGCCAAGGACTAGCGGGAGGGCCGACAGATACGCAGTATTTT. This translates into CASSQGLAGGPTDTQYF.

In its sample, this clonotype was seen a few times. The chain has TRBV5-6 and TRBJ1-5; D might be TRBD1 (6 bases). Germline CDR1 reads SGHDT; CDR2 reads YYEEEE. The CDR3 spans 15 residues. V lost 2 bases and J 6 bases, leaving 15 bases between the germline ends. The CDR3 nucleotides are TGTGCCAGCAGCTTTGGCGGGGGGCGCCTTCAGCCCCAGCATTTT. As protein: CASSFGGGRLQPQHF.

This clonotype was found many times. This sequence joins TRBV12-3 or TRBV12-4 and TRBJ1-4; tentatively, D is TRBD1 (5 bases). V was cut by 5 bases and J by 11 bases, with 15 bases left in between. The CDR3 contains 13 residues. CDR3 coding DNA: TGTGCCAGCAGTCGGACGGGGGGAATGAAACTGTTTTTT. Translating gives CASSRTGGMKLFF.

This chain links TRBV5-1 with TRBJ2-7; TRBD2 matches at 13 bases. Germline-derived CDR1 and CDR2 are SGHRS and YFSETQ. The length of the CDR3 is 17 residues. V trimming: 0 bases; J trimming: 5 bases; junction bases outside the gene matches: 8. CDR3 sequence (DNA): TGCGCCAGCAGCTTGGCCGGACTAGCGGGAGTCTATAACGAGCAGTACTTC. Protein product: CASSLAGLAGVYNEQYF.

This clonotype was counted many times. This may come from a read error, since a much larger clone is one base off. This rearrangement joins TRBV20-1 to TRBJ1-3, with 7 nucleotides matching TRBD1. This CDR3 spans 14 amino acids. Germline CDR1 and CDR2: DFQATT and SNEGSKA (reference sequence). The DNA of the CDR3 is TGCAGTGCTCCGGACAGGCGGACTGGAGACACCATATATTTT. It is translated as CSAPDRRTGDTIYF.

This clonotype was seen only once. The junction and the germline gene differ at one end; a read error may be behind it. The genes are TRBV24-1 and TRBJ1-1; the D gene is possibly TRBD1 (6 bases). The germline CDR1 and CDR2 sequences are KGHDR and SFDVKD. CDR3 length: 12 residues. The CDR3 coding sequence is TGTGCCACCAGTGGCGGGGGCACTGAGGCTTTCTTT. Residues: CATSGGGTEAFF.

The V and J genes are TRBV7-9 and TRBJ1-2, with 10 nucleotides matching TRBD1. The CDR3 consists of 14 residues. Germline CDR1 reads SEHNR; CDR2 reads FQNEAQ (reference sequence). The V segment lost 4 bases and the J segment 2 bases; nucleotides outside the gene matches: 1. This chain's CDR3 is CASSSGQGNYGYTF. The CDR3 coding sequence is TGTGCCAGCAGCTCGGGACAGGGGAACTATGGCTACACCTTC.

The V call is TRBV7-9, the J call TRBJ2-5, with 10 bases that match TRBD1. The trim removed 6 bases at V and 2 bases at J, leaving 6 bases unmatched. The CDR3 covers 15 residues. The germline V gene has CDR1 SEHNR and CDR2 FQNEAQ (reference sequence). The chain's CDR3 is CASRRDRGGQETQYF. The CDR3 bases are TGTGCCAGCAGGCGGGACAGGGGAGGACAAGAGACCCAGTACTTC.

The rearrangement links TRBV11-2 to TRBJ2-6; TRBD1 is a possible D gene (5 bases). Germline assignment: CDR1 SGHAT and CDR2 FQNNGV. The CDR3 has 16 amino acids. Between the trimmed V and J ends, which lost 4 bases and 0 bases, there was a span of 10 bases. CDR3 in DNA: TGTGCCAGCAGCTCGCAGGGTGTCTCTGGGGCCAACGTCCTGACTTTC. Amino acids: CASSSQGVSGANVLTF.

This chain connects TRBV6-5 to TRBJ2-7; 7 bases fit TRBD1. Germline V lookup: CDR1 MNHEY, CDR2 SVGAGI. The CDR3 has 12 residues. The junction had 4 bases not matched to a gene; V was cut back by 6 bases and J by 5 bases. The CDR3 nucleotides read TGTGCCAGCAGACAGGGGATCAACGAGCAGTACTTC. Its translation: CASRQGINEQYF.

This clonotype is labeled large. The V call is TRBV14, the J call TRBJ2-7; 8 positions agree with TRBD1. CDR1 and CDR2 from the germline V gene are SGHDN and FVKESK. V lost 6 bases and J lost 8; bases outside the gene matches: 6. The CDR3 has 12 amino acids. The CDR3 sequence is CASSLDRVKQYF. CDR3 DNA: TGTGCCAGCAGTTTGGACAGGGTGAAGCAGTACTTC.

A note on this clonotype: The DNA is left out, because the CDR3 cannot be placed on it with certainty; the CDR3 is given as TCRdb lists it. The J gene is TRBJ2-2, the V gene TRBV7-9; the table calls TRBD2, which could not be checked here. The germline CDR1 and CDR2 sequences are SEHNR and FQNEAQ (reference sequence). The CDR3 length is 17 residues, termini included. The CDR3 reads CASSRQLAGGPPGSCFF.

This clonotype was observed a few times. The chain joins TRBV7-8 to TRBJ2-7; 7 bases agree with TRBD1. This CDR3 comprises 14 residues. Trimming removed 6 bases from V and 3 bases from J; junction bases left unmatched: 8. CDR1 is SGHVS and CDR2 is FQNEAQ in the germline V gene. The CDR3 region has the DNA TGTGCCAGCAGTCCCGGGACAGCTGGCTACGAGCAGTACTTC. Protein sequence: CASSPGTAGYEQYF.

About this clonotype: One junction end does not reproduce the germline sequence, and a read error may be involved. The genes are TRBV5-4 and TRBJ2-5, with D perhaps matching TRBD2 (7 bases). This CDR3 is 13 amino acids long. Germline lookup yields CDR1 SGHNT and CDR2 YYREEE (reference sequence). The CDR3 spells CASSLDRGGTQCF. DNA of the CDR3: TGTGCCAGCAGCTTAGATAGGGGGGGGACCCAGTGCTTC.

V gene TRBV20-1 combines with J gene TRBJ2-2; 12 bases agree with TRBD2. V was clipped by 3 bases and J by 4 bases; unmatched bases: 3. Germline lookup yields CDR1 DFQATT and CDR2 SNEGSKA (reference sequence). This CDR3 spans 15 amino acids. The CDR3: CSARTSGSRTGELFF. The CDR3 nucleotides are TGCAGTGCTAGGACTAGCGGGAGCCGCACCGGGGAGCTGTTTTTT.

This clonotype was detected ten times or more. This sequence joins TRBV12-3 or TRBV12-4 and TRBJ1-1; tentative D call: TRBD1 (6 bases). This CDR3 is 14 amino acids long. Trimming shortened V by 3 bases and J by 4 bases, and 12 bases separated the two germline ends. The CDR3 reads CASSFNRASTEAFF. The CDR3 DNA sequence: TGTGCCAGCAGTTTCAACAGGGCCAGCACTGAAGCTTTCTTT.